This is a list of T cell receptor beta chains from one sample in a study of cytomegalovirus exposure and HLA in healthy donors. Measured with immunoSEQ multiplex PCR; TCRdb has only the in-frame clones, and not every one. The listing records approximately 100,000 clones. Sequencing was performed on PBMCs. Every receptor here comes from a man aged 35-49 years in good health and CMV-seronegative. CDR3s include the opening cysteine and the closing phenylalanine or tryptophan. The order of the fields is CDR3 length, V gene, J gene, D gene, CDR3 DNA, CDR3 protein. D genes are given only for firm matches.

len: 14
v_gene: TRBV6-1
j_gene: TRBJ2-7
d_gene: -
CDR3nt: TGTGCCAGCAGTGCCCCGACAGGTAGCTACGAGCAGTACTTC
CDR3aa: CASSAPTGSYEQYF

len: 13
v_gene: TRBV5-1
j_gene: TRBJ2-3
d_gene: -
CDR3nt: TGCGCCAGCAGCTTGAACCGCGCAGATACGCAGTATTTT
CDR3aa: CASSLNRADTQYF

len: 15
v_gene: TRBV11-2
j_gene: TRBJ1-2
d_gene: -
CDR3nt: TGTGCCAGCAGCGCCTCACCCACAGCTAACTATGGCTACACCTTC
CDR3aa: CASSASPTANYGYTF

len: 13
v_gene: TRBV2
j_gene: TRBJ2-3
d_gene: -
CDR3nt: TGTGCCAGCAGTGAACGGAGCACAGATACGCAGTATTTT
CDR3aa: CASSERSTDTQYF

len: 16
v_gene: TRBV7-8
j_gene: TRBJ1-4
d_gene: TRBD1
CDR3nt: TGTGCCAGCAGCCCAATGGGGACAGCAAATAATGAAAAACTGTTTTTT
CDR3aa: CASSPMGTANNEKLFF

len: 14
v_gene: TRBV9
j_gene: TRBJ2-5
d_gene: TRBD1
CDR3nt: TGTGCCAGCAGCCTGCGAGGACAGGGAGAGACCCAGTACTTC
CDR3aa: CASSLRGQGETQYF

len: 14
v_gene: TRBV5-6
j_gene: TRBJ2-3
d_gene: -
CDR3nt: TGTGCCAGCAGCCTCGCATGGGCAACAGATACGCAGTATTTT
CDR3aa: CASSLAWATDTQYF

len: 14
v_gene: TRBV27
j_gene: TRBJ2-3
d_gene: TRBD2
CDR3nt: TGTGCCAGCAGTTTGGGACTAGTGACAGATACGCAGTATTTT
CDR3aa: CASSLGLVTDTQYF

len: 14
v_gene: TRBV18
j_gene: TRBJ1-2
d_gene: -
CDR3nt: TGTGCCAGCTCACCTCAGGGGTCCCGCGATGGCTACACCTTC
CDR3aa: CASSPQGSRDGYTF

len: 16
v_gene: TRBV13
j_gene: TRBJ1-3
d_gene: TRBD1
CDR3nt: TGTGCCAGCAGCCGAGAGCAGGGGGCCGCGCGAAACACCATATATTTT
CDR3aa: CASSREQGAARNTIYF

len: 15
v_gene: TRBV19
j_gene: TRBJ2-7
d_gene: -
CDR3nt: TGTGCCAGTAGTATTAACTGGGCACCCGAAAACGAGCAGTACTTC
CDR3aa: CASSINWAPENEQYF

len: 17
v_gene: TRBV7-9
j_gene: TRBJ2-4
d_gene: TRBD2
CDR3nt: TGTGCCAGCAGCCCGAGAACTAGCGGGGGGGCCTCCGACATTCAGTACTTC
CDR3aa: CASSPRTSGGASDIQYF

len: 17
v_gene: TRBV18
j_gene: TRBJ2-6
d_gene: -
CDR3nt: TGTGCCAGCTCACCAGGGGCCTTCCCCTCTGGGGCCAACGTCCTGACTTTC
CDR3aa: CASSPGAFPSGANVLTF

len: 16
v_gene: TRBV25-1
j_gene: TRBJ1-3
d_gene: -
CDR3nt: TGTGCCAGCAGTGAAAGGGGCGGGGTCTCTGGAAACACCATATATTTT
CDR3aa: CASSERGGVSGNTIYF

len: 17
v_gene: TRBV7-9
j_gene: TRBJ1-1
d_gene: -
CDR3nt: TGTGCCAGCAGCTTAGAGGTCAGACACCAAGCGAACACTGAAGCTTTCTTT
CDR3aa: CASSLEVRHQANTEAFF

len: 18
v_gene: TRBV7-9
j_gene: TRBJ2-1
d_gene: TRBD2
CDR3nt: TGTGCCAGCAGCTTAAGGCGAATTCTAGCGGGAGTAAGCAATGAGCAGTTCTTC
CDR3aa: CASSLRRILAGVSNEQFF

len: 13
v_gene: TRBV5-8
j_gene: TRBJ2-5
d_gene: -
CDR3nt: TGTGCCAGCAGTCGGACAGCCCAAGAGACCCAGTACTTC
CDR3aa: CASSRTAQETQYF

len: 20
v_gene: TRBV4-1
j_gene: TRBJ2-2
d_gene: TRBD2
CDR3nt: TGCGCCAGCAGCCAAGTGGGACTAGCGGGAGGGAGATTGGGGACCGGGGAGCTGTTTTTT
CDR3aa: CASSQVGLAGGRLGTGELFF

len: 13
v_gene: TRBV6-1
j_gene: TRBJ1-1
d_gene: -
CDR3nt: TGTGCCAGCAGTGCTAACGGGGGCACTGAAGCTTTCTTT
CDR3aa: CASSANGGTEAFF

len: 14
v_gene: TRBV28
j_gene: TRBJ1-1
d_gene: TRBD1
CDR3nt: TGTGCCAGCAGCCCGGGACAGCTGAACACTGAAGCTTTCTTT
CDR3aa: CASSPGQLNTEAFF

len: 15
v_gene: TRBV12-5
j_gene: TRBJ1-1
d_gene: -
CDR3nt: TGTGCTAGTGGTTCCCCAAAGGGAGGGAGGCTGCAAGCTTTCTTT
CDR3aa: CASGSPKGGRLQAFF

len: 14
v_gene: TRBV28
j_gene: TRBJ1-1
d_gene: -
CDR3nt: TGTGCCAGCAGTGTACAGGGACCGAACACTGAAGCTTTCTTT
CDR3aa: CASSVQGPNTEAFF

len: 17
v_gene: TRBV5-1
j_gene: TRBJ2-1
d_gene: TRBD2
CDR3nt: TGCGCCAGCAGCGAGGGGACTAGCGGGAGGAGTTACAATGAGCAGTTCTTC
CDR3aa: CASSEGTSGRSYNEQFF

len: 17
v_gene: TRBV7-2
j_gene: TRBJ2-1
d_gene: -
CDR3nt: TGTGCCAGCACCGTAATGGGTAGCGGTAGCTCCTACAATGAGCAGTTCTTC
CDR3aa: CASTVMGSGSSYNEQFF

len: 12
v_gene: TRBV6-5
j_gene: TRBJ1-2
d_gene: -
CDR3nt: TGTGCCAGCAGGGCAGAATTATGGGGCTACACCTTC
CDR3aa: CASRAELWGYTF

len: 13
v_gene: TRBV29-1
j_gene: TRBJ1-1
d_gene: -
CDR3nt: TGCAGCGTCCGGCGGCAGTTGAACACTGAAGCTTTCTTT
CDR3aa: CSVRRQLNTEAFF

len: 14
v_gene: TRBV28
j_gene: TRBJ1-5
d_gene: -
CDR3nt: TGTGCCAGCAGTCCGGGGGGTAGCAATCAGCCCCAGCATTTT
CDR3aa: CASSPGGSNQPQHF

len: 17
v_gene: TRBV5-6
j_gene: TRBJ1-2
d_gene: TRBD1
CDR3nt: TGTGCCAGCAGCAACCTTAAAACAGGGGGTCTCTACTATGGCTACACCTTC
CDR3aa: CASSNLKTGGLYYGYTF

len: 13
v_gene: TRBV6-1
j_gene: TRBJ1-1
d_gene: -
CDR3nt: TGTGCCAGCAGGGAGGGACTTAGCACTGAAGCTTTCTTT
CDR3aa: CASREGLSTEAFF

len: 17
v_gene: TRBV2
j_gene: TRBJ2-3
d_gene: -
CDR3nt: TGTGCCAGCAGCCGATCCCCCGGGAGCCTCAGCACAGATACGCAGTATTTT
CDR3aa: CASSRSPGSLSTDTQYF

len: 14
v_gene: TRBV5-1
j_gene: TRBJ2-1
d_gene: TRBD2
CDR3nt: TGCGCCAGCAGTAATACGGGAGGGATCAATGAGCAGTTCTTC
CDR3aa: CASSNTGGINEQFF

len: 16
v_gene: TRBV9
j_gene: TRBJ2-4
d_gene: -
CDR3nt: TGTGCCAGCAGCCCCCGTGGAGGGGTAGCCAAAAACATTCAGTACTTC
CDR3aa: CASSPRGGVAKNIQYF

len: 15
v_gene: TRBV7-9
j_gene: TRBJ2-6
d_gene: -
CDR3nt: TGTGCCAGCAGCTTGAAGGGGAGGGGGGCCAACGTCCTGACTTTC
CDR3aa: CASSLKGRGANVLTF

len: 17
v_gene: TRBV7-6
j_gene: TRBJ2-2
d_gene: TRBD2
CDR3nt: TGTGCCAGCAGCTTAGGATGGGCGGGGGGGCCCAGCGGGGAGCTGTTTTTT
CDR3aa: CASSLGWAGGPSGELFF

len: 19
v_gene: TRBV11-2
j_gene: TRBJ2-1
d_gene: TRBD2
CDR3nt: TGTGCCAGCATCCAAATAAGATTACCGGGACTAGTCTATAACAATGAGCAGTTCTTC
CDR3aa: CASIQIRLPGLVYNNEQFF

len: 13
v_gene: TRBV30
j_gene: TRBJ2-1
d_gene: -
CDR3nt: TGTGCCTGGAGTACTAGAAACTACAATGAGCAGTTCTTC
CDR3aa: CAWSTRNYNEQFF

len: 13
v_gene: TRBV7-2
j_gene: TRBJ2-3
d_gene: -
CDR3nt: TGTGCCAGCAGCCCCTACTACACAGATACGCAGTATTTT
CDR3aa: CASSPYYTDTQYF

len: 15
v_gene: TRBV5-8
j_gene: TRBJ1-1
d_gene: -
CDR3nt: TGTGCCAGCAGCTTAATCGGGGGTATGAACACTGAAGCTTTCTTT
CDR3aa: CASSLIGGMNTEAFF

len: 14
v_gene: TRBV15
j_gene: TRBJ2-5
d_gene: -
CDR3nt: TGTGCCACCAGCAGAGGGCAGTCCCAAGAGACCCAGTACTTC
CDR3aa: CATSRGQSQETQYF

len: 15
v_gene: TRBV10-3
j_gene: TRBJ1-2
d_gene: TRBD1
CDR3nt: TGTGCCATCAAACCTTCTGGACAGGGGGCGGATGGCTACACCTTC
CDR3aa: CAIKPSGQGADGYTF

len: 16
v_gene: TRBV15
j_gene: TRBJ2-2
d_gene: TRBD1
CDR3nt: TGTGCCACCAGCAGTCAATGGGACAGGGGGCCCGGGGAGCTGTTTTTT
CDR3aa: CATSSQWDRGPGELFF

len: 15
v_gene: TRBV9
j_gene: TRBJ2-5
d_gene: -
CDR3nt: TGTGCCAGCAGCGTAGAGAGCAGGGGTGGAGAGACCCAGTACTTC
CDR3aa: CASSVESRGGETQYF